These T cell receptor beta chains were read from a single sample in a study of T cells after yellow fever vaccination. TCRdb ran MiXCR on the 5' RACE reads and lists one entry per CDR3 protein. The table shows about 130,000 distinct CDR3 sequences, with 7.5% to 10% occurring only once. Sequencing was performed on CD8+ T cells sorted from PBMCs, taken on the day of the yellow fever booster vaccination. The receptors were sampled from a young man who received the YFV17D yellow fever vaccine. Each CDR3 is given without its conserved first and last residue. D genes are given only for firm matches.

CDR3: ASSQDPGGPHNEQF; D: NA; length: 14; V: TRBV4-1
CDR3: ASSTWTGSEAF; D: TRBD1; length: 11; V: TRBV4-3
CDR3: ASSLAGTGSDTQY; D: TRBD1; length: 13; V: TRBV5-1
CDR3: ASQITGTEAF; D: NA; length: 10; V: TRBV2
CDR3: ASSQDQGRYTDTQY; D: NA; length: 14; V: TRBV4-3
CDR3: ASSVGGGPPATGNTIY; D: NA; length: 16; V: TRBV9
CDR3: ASSPKEIYEQY; D: NA; length: 11; V: TRBV18
CDR3: ASSLVLFTGELF; D: NA; length: 12; V: TRBV7-8
CDR3: ASSVDRYYGYT; D: NA; length: 11; V: TRBV9
CDR3: ASSFLQETQY; D: NA; length: 10; V: TRBV7-9
CDR3: ASSPSRGGWTDTQY; D: TRBD2; length: 14; V: TRBV4-1
CDR3: ASSLTGASSYEQY; D: NA; length: 13; V: TRBV5-1
CDR3: ASSQEHARVSYEQY; D: NA; length: 14; V: TRBV4-1
CDR3: ASSPVPGQGGSTDTQY; D: TRBD1; length: 16; V: TRBV11-2
CDR3: SARPAPWGFNNEQF; D: NA; length: 14; V: TRBV20-1
CDR3: ASSGRFYEQY; D: NA; length: 10; V: TRBV7-9
CDR3: ASSLSGLFHYEQY; D: NA; length: 13; V: TRBV27
CDR3: SVRDRGSYTEAF; D: TRBD1; length: 12; V: TRBV29-1
CDR3: ASSYTQGLYSNQPQH; D: NA; length: 15; V: TRBV6-6
CDR3: ASSRGVGDEQF; D: NA; length: 11; V: TRBV19
CDR3: ASSSAQRGSTDTQY; D: TRBD2; length: 14; V: TRBV7-2
CDR3: ASSVGGLAGGYIYNEQF; D: TRBD2; length: 17; V: TRBV7-6
CDR3: ASSQVASGGSYEQY; D: TRBD2; length: 14; V: TRBV4-3
CDR3: ASSYQRGGRSYNEQF; D: TRBD2; length: 15; V: TRBV6-5
CDR3: ASSQDRLAGGDEQF; D: TRBD2; length: 14; V: TRBV4-2
CDR3: TSSHPGGSDTEAF; D: NA; length: 13; V: TRBV1
CDR3: ASSQAGGGGFYNSPLH; D: NA; length: 16; V: TRBV4-2
CDR3: ASSQTGGSEETQY; D: NA; length: 13; V: TRBV7-9
CDR3: ASSFHPYGYT; D: NA; length: 10; V: TRBV6-2/TRBV6-3
CDR3: ASSFGLYNEQF; D: NA; length: 11; V: TRBV19